A single sample is the source of the 13 T cell receptor beta chains below, sequenced in a study of immune heterogeneity within non-small cell lung tumors. TCR beta CDR3 amplification used multiplex PCR with 32 V and 13 J primers. MiXCR, run by TCRdb on the multiplex PCR reads, gives a single entry per CDR3 protein. The sample lists 4,000 to 5,000 distinct CDR3 sequences; 25% to 40% were seen once. Per sample, around 0.65 ug of bulk tumor genomic DNA was the template used. Surgery yielded several widely spaced biopsies per primary tumor. It was patients with untreated, newly diagnosed non-small cell lung cancer who underwent curative surgery. Sequenced: lung tumor tissue. These TCRs come from a woman aged 45-60 years with non-small cell lung cancer.

This clonotype counts as medium-sized. CDR3 sequence (DNA): TGTGCCACCAGCCGGGACAGGGATGGCGGGGAGCTGTTTTTT. Its protein product is CATSRDRDGGELFF. This sequence joins TRBV24-1 and TRBJ2-2, with TRBD1 identical over 9 bases. Germline CDR1 reads KGHDR; CDR2 reads SFDVKD. J was trimmed by 7 bases and V by 7 bases; bases with no gene match: 6. The CDR3 covers 14 residues.

This clonotype is termed medium-sized. The rearrangement uses TRBV20-1 and TRBJ2-1; 12 positions match TRBD2. The CDR3 is 19 residues long. J was trimmed by 5 bases and V by 4 bases; bases with no gene match: 18. The germline gives CDR1 DFQATT, CDR2 SNEGSKA (reference sequence). CDR3 loop: CSAIIRTSGKGGINNEQFF. CDR3 bases: TGCAGTGCTATTATCCGGACTAGCGGGAAGGGGGGGATTAACAATGAGCAGTTCTTC.

In this sample, this clonotype is medium-sized. CDR3 loop: CASSYSGRPQPQHF. DNA for the CDR3: TGTGCCAGCAGTTACTCAGGCAGGCCTCAGCCCCAGCATTTT. The chain is built from TRBV6-2 or TRBV6-3 and TRBJ1-5; D is ambiguous. CDR3 length: 14 amino acids. Germline loops: CDR1 MNHEY, CDR2 SVGEGT. Trimming pared 0 bases from V and 6 bases from J, leaving 9 bases between.

V usage is TRBV7-9 and J usage is TRBJ2-3, with TRBD1 matching over 8 bases. Looked up from germline, CDR1 is SEHNR and CDR2 is FQNEAQ (reference sequence). With V trimmed by 3 bases and J by 3 bases, 5 bases remained unmatched. This CDR3 contains 15 residues. The CDR3 sequence: CASSFYQGATDTQYF. For the CDR3, the DNA is TGTGCCAGCAGCTTTTATCAGGGGGCGACAGATACGCAGTATTTT.

About this clonotype: It may be a read error: a sequence one base away is much more abundant. The V call is TRBV29-1, the J call TRBJ2-7; D is perhaps TRBD1 or TRBD2 (5 bases each). Germline V gene data show CDR1 as SQVTM and CDR2 as ANQGSEA. There are 13 residues in the CDR3. In DNA, the CDR3 is TGCAGAGTCTCCGGGGACGGAGATAAGAAGCAGTACTTC. Translation gives CRVSGDGDKKQYF.

This clonotype showed up just once. V is TRBV30 and J is TRBJ2-7; D is unresolved. This CDR3 spans 14 amino acids. The V gene's germline CDR1 is GTSNPN and CDR2 SVGIG (reference sequence). Trimming pared 2 bases from V and 3 bases from J, leaving 14 bases between. The CDR3 sequence: CAWSPLGRFYEQYF. The CDR3 nucleotides read TGTGCCTGGAGTCCCCTCGGACGATTCTACGAGCAGTACTTC.

About this clonotype itself: Just one base apart from a much larger clone, this may be a read error. The conserved phenylalanine or tryptophan normally closing the CDR3 is absent here, so this likely arose from a read error. This chain uses TRBV11-2 with TRBJ2-7, with D uncertain. Trimming removed 3 bases at V and 3 bases at J, with 6 bases between. This CDR3 is 12 amino acids long. Germline CDR1 reads SGHAT; CDR2 reads FQNNGV. CDR3 in DNA: TGTGCCAGCAGCTTCCATGACTACGAGCAGTACTCC. Protein sequence: CASSFHDYEQYS.

This clonotype is labeled medium-sized. The V gene is TRBV19, the J gene TRBJ1-4, with a tentative D call TRBD1 (6 bases). Germline CDR1 LNHDA, CDR2 SQIVND (reference sequence). V was pared by 3 bases and J by 0 bases, with 11 bases between. The CDR3 totals 16 residues. CDR3 coding DNA: TGTGCCAGTAGTATTGGGGACACTACAACTAATGAAAAACTGTTTTTT. Its protein product is CASSIGDTTTNEKLFF.

By frequency in the sample, this clonotype is medium-sized. V gene TRBV5-1 combines with J gene TRBJ1-4; D is unclear. Germline-derived CDR1 and CDR2 are SGHRS and YFSETQ. CDR3 length equals 13 residues. V gave up 4 bases and J gave up 7 bases, with 11 bases separating them. The CDR3 DNA is TGCGCCAGCAGCGAAAGAGGTGTTGAAAAACTGTTTTTT. Translated, it gives CASSERGVEKLFF.

A word on this clonotype: Possible read error: a much larger clone is one base away. The chain joins TRBV19 to TRBJ1-5; 7 nucleotides agree with TRBD1. This CDR3 comprises 15 residues. Looked up from germline, CDR1 is LNHDA and CDR2 is SQIVND (reference sequence). The CDR3 loop reads CASNRGGGSNQPHHF. CDR3 bases: TGTGCCAGTAACAGGGGAGGTGGCAGCAATCAGCCCCATCATTTT.

Of note for this clonotype: A read error is possible here, since a much larger clone lies one base away. This chain uses TRBV14 with TRBJ1-3; D unresolved. The V end was cut by 4 bases, the J end by 10 bases, with 11 bases between. The CDR3 is 12 residues long. The germline V gene encodes CDR1 SGHDN and CDR2 FVKESK. The CDR3 DNA follows: TGTGCCAGCAGCCTTGGTTGGGAAACCATATATTTT. Translating it yields CASSLGWETIYF.

The V and J genes are TRBV30 and TRBJ2-1; D is perhaps TRBD1 (6 bases). The germline V gene encodes CDR1 GTSNPN and CDR2 SVGIG (reference sequence). This CDR3 comprises 11 residues. V dropped 4 bases and J dropped 8 bases, with 9 bases sitting between them. CDR3 in DNA: TGTGCCTGGACAGGGGCGGATGAGCAGTTCTTC. Encoded protein: CAWTGADEQFF.

By frequency in the sample, this clonotype is medium-sized. This chain joins TRBV18 and TRBJ2-7; D uncertain. The V gene lost 6 bases and the J gene lost 0 bases, with 6 bases spanning the gap. The CDR3 totals 12 residues. Germline loops: CDR1 KGHSH, CDR2 LQKENI. The CDR3 region is CASSPGSYEQYF. The DNA of the CDR3 is TGTGCCAGCTCCCCCGGCTCCTACGAGCAGTACTTC.